This TCR beta chain was observed in a study of response to subunit inactivated influenza vaccine. Germline V gene sequence: CDR1 MNHEY, CDR2 SMNVEV (reference sequence). V was pared by 1 base and J by 0 bases, with 2 bases of the junction left unmatched. The CDR3 has 16 amino acids. This clonotype was seen only a few times. Antigen unknown. Each CDR3 protein is one row after TCRdb ran MiXCR on the RT-PCR reads. The sample carries more than 450,000 distinct CDR3 sequences, 12% recorded once. Study-wide results and caveats: Each seasonal influenza vaccination recruits few new T cells, the authors suggested.

The material was PBMCs from blood, obtained on the day of vaccination. This chain links TRBV27 with TRBJ2-7, with 11 bases matching TRBD1. This sequence originates from a man aged 45 to 65 who received an inactivated influenza vaccine. Here the CDR3 reads CASSLLGTGGSYEQYF. The DNA of the CDR3 is TGTGCCAGCAGTTTATTAGGGACAGGGGGCTCCTACGAGCAGTACTTC.